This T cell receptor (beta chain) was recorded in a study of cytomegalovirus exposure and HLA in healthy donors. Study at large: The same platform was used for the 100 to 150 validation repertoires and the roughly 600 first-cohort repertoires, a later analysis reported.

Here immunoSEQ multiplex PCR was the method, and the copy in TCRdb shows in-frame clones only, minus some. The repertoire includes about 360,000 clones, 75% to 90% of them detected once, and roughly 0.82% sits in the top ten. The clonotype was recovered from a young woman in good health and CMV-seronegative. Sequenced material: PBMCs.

The CDR3 loop reads CASSLDQYVDIQYF. The CDR3 nucleotides read TGTGCCAGCAGCTTAGATCAGTATGTTGACATTCAGTACTTC. V gene TRBV11-2 combines with J gene TRBJ2-4; D is ambiguous. The CDR3 covers 14 residues. CDR1 and CDR2 from the germline V gene are SGHAT and FQNNGV. Trimming removed 0 bases at V and 8 bases at J, with 11 bases between.